This entry is about one T cell receptor (beta chain). Antigen: not known. This specimen comes from a study of shared clonotypes between healthy human individuals. As for the study in general: Every donor yielded three CD4 naive, three CD4 memory, two CD8 naive and one CD8 memory plate.

Findings and limits, study-wide: Non-shared clonotypes had lower generation probabilities than clonotypes shared by all four sorted-subset donors.

Trimming removed 5 bases from V and 6 bases from J, with 14 bases in between. Looked up from germline, CDR1 is SGHTA and CDR2 is FQGNSA. This CDR3 region has 14 residues. The data were produced by immunoSEQ multiplex PCR, yet TCRdb's version contains in-frame clones alone and is incomplete. This sample carries over a million clones, around 98% of them seen once, and the ten largest clones take about 0.45%. The chain combines TRBV7-2 with TRBJ1-5; the D is unclear. Material for sequencing was naive CD4+ T cells sorted from blood. As for subset: CD45RA+ positively selected. This TCR came from a man under 40 in good health. CDR3 in DNA: TGTGCCAGCAGCGCCCGGACTGGGAGTCAGCCCCAGCATTTT. Its translation: CASSARTGSQPQHF. The complete variable domain, with remaining parts taken from reference TRBV7-2 and TRBJ1-5, reads GAGVSQSPSNKVTEKGKDVELRCDPISGHTALYWYRQSLGQGLEFLIYFQGNSAPDKSGLPSDRFSAERTGGSVSTLTIQRTQQEDSAVYLCASSARTGSQPQHFGDGTRLSIL.